One and the same sample provided the 7 T cell receptor beta chains below, sequenced in a study of cytomegalovirus exposure and HLA in healthy donors. Both 60 Vbeta primers and 13 Jbeta primers went into the PCR. Sequencing was performed with immunoSEQ multiplex PCR; in TCRdb, only in-frame clones are kept and a portion is missing. Here the sample spans about 130,000 clones, approximately 61% being singletons. The specimen sequenced was PBMCs. The receptors stem from a human donor in good health.

The sample holds one count of this clone. The chain links TRBV6-6 to TRBJ1-5; D is uncertain. The length of the CDR3 is 14 residues. Germline CDR1 reads MNHNY; CDR2 reads SVGAGI (reference sequence). Trimming took off 6 bases at V and 4 bases at J, with 13 bases between the two ends. The CDR3 loop is CASRSDTSNQPQHF. CDR3 sequence (DNA): TGTGCCAGCAGATCCGACACTTCAAATCAGCCCCAGCATTTT.

This chain joins TRBV28 and TRBJ1-2; D is undetermined. The germline gives CDR1 MDHEN, CDR2 SYDVKM. The CDR3 has 14 residues. Trimming left V 6 bases short and J 6 bases short, with 17 bases between. The CDR3 DNA follows: TGTGCCAGCAGCGCCGGAACCAGGAACGATGGCTACACCTTC. Its protein is CASSAGTRNDGYTF.

The V and J genes are TRBV5-1 and TRBJ1-1; D unclear. V lost 4 bases and J 1 base, leaving 11 bases between the germline ends. Germline-derived CDR1 and CDR2 are SGHRS and YFSETQ. This CDR3 has 14 residues. The CDR3: CASSPRVSNTEAFF. CDR3 DNA: TGCGCCAGCAGCCCCCGGGTTTCGAACACTGAAGCTTTCTTT.

The J gene is TRBJ2-4, the V gene TRBV4-1, with a possible D match to TRBD2 (6 bases). The CDR3 totals 17 residues. Germline V CDR1 and CDR2: MGHRA, YSYEKL. V gave up 0 bases and J gave up 3 bases, with 15 bases separating them. The CDR3 bases are TGCGCCAGCAGCCAAGATCGACGGGGAGCGGGCAAAAACATTCAGTACTTC. It yields the protein CASSQDRRGAGKNIQYF.

This clone was found a few times. The V gene is TRBV27, the J gene TRBJ2-7; 11 bases match TRBD2. V shed 3 bases, J shed 1 base, and the junction held 5 bases outside the gene matches. CDR1 is MNHEY and CDR2 is SMNVEV in the germline V gene (reference sequence). The CDR3 has 16 residues. CDR3 region: CASSFSGLAESYEQYF. CDR3 sequence (DNA): TGTGCCAGCAGTTTCTCGGGACTAGCGGAATCCTACGAGCAGTACTTC.

The V call is TRBV19, the J call TRBJ2-1; TRBD2 aligns across 7 bases. This CDR3 spans 15 amino acids. Germline V gives CDR1 LNHDA, CDR2 SQIVND (reference sequence). Germline trimming cut 1 base from V and 5 bases from J; bases unmatched to any gene: 5. DNA of the CDR3: TGTGCCAGTAGTATAGCGGGAGGACTCCACAATGAGCAGTTCTTC. It yields the protein CASSIAGGLHNEQFF.

The V gene is TRBV7-6, the J gene TRBJ2-3; D not certain. CDR3 length: 14 residues. CDR1 SGHVS and CDR2 FNYEAQ come from the germline V gene. V lost 3 bases to trimming and J lost 0 bases, with 7 bases between them. The CDR3 region is CASSFPPSTDTQYF. DNA of the CDR3: TGTGCCAGCAGCTTTCCCCCTAGCACAGATACGCAGTATTTT.